These T cell receptor beta chains were read from a single sample in a study of T cell responses to AZD1222 COVID-19 vaccine. The method was immunoSEQ multiplex PCR; TCRdb's version includes in-frame clones alone and lacks a portion of them. The data contain about 79,000 clones, about 92% of them singletons. The sequencing here drew on peripheral blood, taken on day 0 of MenACWY control vaccination. Source of these receptors: an adult in good health. Each CDR3 is given with its conserved first and last residue. D genes are given only for firm matches. Rows may omit the clone size; those that give it use once, few, many or a size class.

.	TRBV6-2/TRBV6-3	TRBD1	TRBJ2-7	CASSYPLGQGPYEQYF	TGTGCCAGCAGTTACCCCCTTGGACAGGGACCCTACGAGCAGTACTTC
.	TRBV11-2	.	TRBJ2-3	CASSLRGGEGTDTQYF	TGTGCCAGCAGCTTACGAGGGGGAGAAGGCACAGATACGCAGTATTTT
.	TRBV6-6	TRBD1	TRBJ2-3	CASSHRILQGAGDTQYF	TGTGCCAGCAGTCATAGGATTCTACAGGGGGCAGGCGATACGCAGTATTTT
once	TRBV10-3	TRBD1	TRBJ2-7	CAISPGTGDSYEQYF	TGTGCCATCAGCCCAGGGACAGGGGACTCCTACGAGCAGTACTTC
once	TRBV7-9	.	TRBJ2-7	CASSPRLDSYEQYF	TGTGCCAGCAGCCCTAGACTGGACTCCTACGAGCAGTACTTC
.	TRBV7-8	.	TRBJ1-4	CASRPARGGSTNEKLFF	TGTGCCAGCAGGCCAGCAAGAGGGGGATCAACTAATGAAAAACTGTTTTTT
.	TRBV7-5	.	TRBJ1-1	CARSLESILGHGNTEAFF	TGTGCCAGAAGCTTAGAGTCAATCTTGGGACACGGAAACACTGAAGCTTTCTTT
.	TRBV24-1	TRBD1	TRBJ1-2	CATSDSGQGAYGYTF	TGTGCCACCAGTGATAGCGGACAGGGGGCCTATGGCTACACCTTC
.	TRBV27	TRBD2	TRBJ2-1	CASSPRTRLAGLGNEQFF	TGTGCCAGCAGTCCACGAACAAGACTAGCGGGGCTGGGGAATGAGCAGTTCTTC
.	TRBV4-1	.	TRBJ2-7	CASSQDLTPSGHEQYF	TGCGCCAGCAGCCAAGATCTGACTCCTTCGGGCCACGAGCAGTACTTC
.	TRBV20-1	TRBD2	TRBJ2-1	CSALLANEQFF	TGCAGTGCCTTACTAGCGAATGAGCAGTTCTTC
few	TRBV5-6	.	TRBJ1-2	CASSLVLKDYGYTF	TGTGCCAGCAGCTTGGTCCTAAAGGACTATGGCTACACCTTC
.	TRBV7-9	TRBD1	TRBJ2-7	CASSPPGQGKRAQYF	TGTGCCAGCAGCCCCCCGGGACAGGGTAAACGGGCGCAGTACTTC
.	TRBV19	.	TRBJ1-3	CASSRGGSGNTIYF	TGTGCCAGTAGTAGGGGGGGCTCAGGAAACACCATATATTTT
.	TRBV7-8	.	TRBJ1-2	CASSERDTGYTF	TGTGCCAGCAGCGAACGGGACACCGGCTACACCTTC
.	TRBV7-8	.	TRBJ1-1	CASSLAFTEAFF	TGTGCCAGCAGCTTAGCGTTCACTGAAGCTTTCTTT
.	TRBV18	.	TRBJ1-4	CASSHLQVRDEKLFF	TGTGCCAGCTCACACTTACAGGTTCGGGATGAAAAACTGTTTTTT
.	TRBV18	.	TRBJ2-1	CASSPLGPGATTYNEQFF	TGTGCCAGCTCACCGTTAGGTCCGGGGGCAACCACCTACAATGAGCAGTTCTTC
once	TRBV6-4	TRBD1	TRBJ2-1	CASSAGQGSYNEQFF	TGTGCCAGCAGTGCCGGACAGGGCTCCTACAATGAGCAGTTCTTC
.	TRBV19	.	TRBJ1-2	CASSISNYGYTF	TGTGCCAGTAGTATTTCTAACTATGGCTACACCTTC
.	TRBV7-2	.	TRBJ1-5	CASSLVLQGGQPQHF	TGTGCCAGCAGCTTAGTATTACAGGGTGGACAGCCCCAGCATTTT
.	TRBV29-1	.	TRBJ1-3	CSVADGGNTIYF	TGCAGCGTTGCCGACGGTGGAAACACCATATATTTT
.	TRBV28	.	TRBJ2-5	CASRGVETQYF	TGTGCCAGCAGGGGGGTAGAGACCCAGTACTTC
.	TRBV2	TRBD1	TRBJ2-7	CASSGVAPGQGTNEQYF	TGTGCCAGCAGTGGAGTAGCCCCGGGACAGGGGACCAACGAGCAGTACTTC
.	TRBV7-2	.	TRBJ1-2	CASSPGQLYGYTF	TGTGCCAGCAGCCCTGGACAGCTCTATGGCTACACCTTC
.	TRBV19	.	TRBJ1-4	CASSISPTGLEGLFF	TGTGCCAGTAGTATATCCCCAACAGGACTGGAAGGACTGTTTTTT
.	TRBV12-3/TRBV12-4	.	TRBJ2-3	CAIGAADTQYF	TGTGCCATTGGAGCTGCAGATACGCAGTATTTT
.	TRBV7-9	.	TRBJ2-2	CASSLGAGAPGELFF	TGTGCCAGCAGCTTAGGAGCAGGGGCCCCCGGGGAGCTGTTTTTT
.	TRBV18	TRBD1	TRBJ2-2	CASSRTGTANTGELFF	TGTGCCAGCTCAAGGACCGGGACAGCAAACACCGGGGAGCTGTTTTTT
.	TRBV11-2	.	TRBJ2-7	CASSPLPGGSRYF	TGTGCCAGCAGCCCTCTCCCCGGAGGGAGTAGGTACTTC
.	TRBV5-1	TRBD2	TRBJ2-7	CASSPAGGRAFEQYF	TGCGCCAGCAGCCCCGCGGGAGGGAGGGCCTTCGAGCAGTACTTC
.	TRBV6-5	.	TRBJ2-7	CATRPQGGSSYEQYF	TGTGCCACTAGACCGCAGGGAGGTAGCTCCTACGAGCAGTACTTC
.	TRBV18	TRBD2	TRBJ2-7	CASSPQVSSGRISYEQYF	TGTGCCAGCTCACCACAGGTTTCTAGCGGGAGGATTTCCTACGAGCAGTACTTC
.	TRBV24-1	TRBD1	TRBJ2-3	CATSDLGTVDTQYF	TGTGCCACCAGTGACCTGGGGACAGTGGATACGCAGTATTTT
once	TRBV30	.	TRBJ2-3	CAWKVRDTQYF	TGTGCCTGGAAAGTAAGAGATACGCAGTATTTT
.	TRBV18	.	TRBJ2-2	CASSPRSVAGAQSTGELFF	TGTGCCAGCTCACCACGATCGGTGGCAGGGGCGCAGTCTACCGGGGAGCTGTTTTTT
.	TRBV12-5	.	TRBJ1-4	CASSSSAPTNEKLFF	TGTGCTAGCTCCTCATCGGCTCCAACTAATGAAAAACTGTTTTTT
.	TRBV7-6	.	TRBJ2-5	CASREGETQYF	TGTGCCAGCAGGGAAGGAGAGACCCAGTACTTC
.	TRBV6-6	TRBD1	TRBJ2-7	CASSLGQGAFEQYF	TGTGCCAGCAGTTTGGGACAGGGGGCTTTCGAGCAGTACTTC
.	TRBV7-2	.	TRBJ2-2	CASIINSGVLRELFF	TGTGCCAGCATCATAAACTCGGGGGTATTGAGGGAGCTGTTTTTT